A selection of T cell receptor beta chains follows, all from one sample in a study of T cells in Graves' hyperthyroidism and ophthalmopathy. TCRdb passed the multiplex PCR reads through MiXCR, listing each CDR3 protein once. The sample lists 650,000 to 750,000 distinct CDR3 sequences, 14% seen once, with roughly 10% in the top ten. Sequencing used blood. The source of these receptors is a woman aged 18-29 years with Graves' hyperthyroidism. Both conserved end residues are part of each CDR3. Fields, in order: J gene, V gene, clone size, D gene, CDR3 DNA, CDR3 protein. The D gene is left open where the match is weak. Clone sizes are given selectively: once, few, many, or a class where the clone is expanded.

j_call: TRBJ2-7; v_call: TRBV6-2/TRBV6-3; clone_size: few; d_call: -; cdr3_nt: TGTGCCAGCATTTCGGTAGCGGAATCCTACGAGCAGTACTTC; cdr3_aa: CASISVAESYEQYF
j_call: TRBJ2-5; v_call: TRBV20-1; clone_size: -; d_call: -; cdr3_nt: TGCAGTGCCAAAAGAGCTCAAGCAGAGACCCAGTACTTC; cdr3_aa: CSAKRAQAETQYF
j_call: TRBJ1-5; v_call: TRBV10-2; clone_size: -; d_call: -; cdr3_nt: TGCGCCAGCAGTGACGATAATTATAGCAATCAGCCCCAGCATTTT; cdr3_aa: CASSDDNYSNQPQHF
j_call: TRBJ2-1; v_call: TRBV14; clone_size: -; d_call: -; cdr3_nt: TGTGCCAGCAGCCAAGATACCCTAGAATGGGAGTTTTCGAATGAGCAGTTCTTC; cdr3_aa: CASSQDTLEWEFSNEQFF
j_call: TRBJ2-5; v_call: TRBV28; clone_size: many; d_call: TRBD2; cdr3_nt: TGTGCCAGCAGTTTCCCCCGGGGGGGTGGAGAGACCCAGTACTTC; cdr3_aa: CASSFPRGGGETQYF
j_call: TRBJ2-5; v_call: TRBV20-1; clone_size: many; d_call: -; cdr3_nt: TGCAGTGCTAGAGGGGACCCCGGAGGGGGGCAAGAGACCCAGTACTTC; cdr3_aa: CSARGDPGGGQETQYF
j_call: TRBJ2-3; v_call: TRBV7-2; clone_size: few; d_call: -; cdr3_nt: TGTGCCAGCACCACCCATTCCGCAGATACGCAGTATTTT; cdr3_aa: CASTTHSADTQYF
j_call: TRBJ1-2; v_call: TRBV7-3; clone_size: few; d_call: -; cdr3_nt: TGTGCCAGCAGCCCCGAGAGGGGCGTCTATGGCTACACCTTC; cdr3_aa: CASSPERGVYGYTF
j_call: TRBJ2-7; v_call: TRBV6-2/TRBV6-3; clone_size: many; d_call: TRBD2; cdr3_nt: TGTGCCAGCAGTTGGACGTGGCCTGGGCTAGCGGGAACTCCCTACGAGCAGTACTTC; cdr3_aa: CASSWTWPGLAGTPYEQYF
j_call: TRBJ2-5; v_call: TRBV18; clone_size: -; d_call: -; cdr3_nt: TGTGCCAGCTCACCAAAGGGGACCCAAGAGACCCAGTACTTC; cdr3_aa: CASSPKGTQETQYF
j_call: TRBJ2-1; v_call: TRBV5-1; clone_size: few; d_call: TRBD2; cdr3_nt: TGCGCCAGCAGCTTGGCGGCTAGCGGGATATCCTACAATGAGCAGTTCTTC; cdr3_aa: CASSLAASGISYNEQFF
j_call: TRBJ2-2; v_call: TRBV5-1; clone_size: -; d_call: TRBD1; cdr3_nt: TGCGCCAGCAGCCCGACGGGACAGATAACCGGGGAGCTGTTTTTT; cdr3_aa: CASSPTGQITGELFF
j_call: TRBJ2-3; v_call: TRBV29-1; clone_size: -; d_call: TRBD2; cdr3_nt: TGCAGCGTCTGCGGGGGAACCTCAGATACGCAGTATTTT; cdr3_aa: CSVCGGTSDTQYF
j_call: TRBJ2-1; v_call: TRBV7-6; clone_size: -; d_call: TRBD2; cdr3_nt: TGTGCCAGCAGCCCCGGACTAGCGGGAGAATCCTCCTACAATGAGCAGTTCTTC; cdr3_aa: CASSPGLAGESSYNEQFF
j_call: TRBJ2-5; v_call: TRBV7-3; clone_size: many; d_call: -; cdr3_nt: TGTGCCAGCAGCTTTGGGGGGACAGAGACCCAGTACTTC; cdr3_aa: CASSFGGTETQYF
j_call: TRBJ2-1; v_call: TRBV10-1; clone_size: -; d_call: TRBD2; cdr3_nt: TGCGCCAGCAGTGACTCGGGACTAGCGGGAGGCAATGAGCAGTTCTTC; cdr3_aa: CASSDSGLAGGNEQFF
j_call: TRBJ2-7; v_call: TRBV3-1; clone_size: many; d_call: -; cdr3_nt: TGTGCCAGCGCCCCGTCACCCTACGAGCAGTACTTC; cdr3_aa: CASAPSPYEQYF
j_call: TRBJ1-2; v_call: TRBV12-3/TRBV12-4; clone_size: few; d_call: TRBD1; cdr3_nt: TGTGCCAGCAGTTCACAGGGGGGATCTGGCTACACCTTC; cdr3_aa: CASSSQGGSGYTF
j_call: TRBJ2-7; v_call: TRBV6-2/TRBV6-3; clone_size: many; d_call: -; cdr3_nt: TGTGCCAGCGCCCGCGACGGGGGCCAGGCCGAGCAGTACTTC; cdr3_aa: CASARDGGQAEQYF
j_call: TRBJ1-1; v_call: TRBV2; clone_size: -; d_call: -; cdr3_nt: TGTGCCAGCAAGGAGGGTTCGAACACTGGAGCTTTCTTT; cdr3_aa: CASKEGSNTGAFF
j_call: TRBJ2-7; v_call: TRBV4-1; clone_size: many; d_call: TRBD2; cdr3_nt: TGCGCCAGCAGCCAAGTGACTAGCGGGACAGCCTACGAGCAGTACTTC; cdr3_aa: CASSQVTSGTAYEQYF
j_call: TRBJ2-3; v_call: TRBV5-1; clone_size: many; d_call: -; cdr3_nt: TGCGCCAGCGGCTGGACTAGCACAGATACGCAGTATTTT; cdr3_aa: CASGWTSTDTQYF
j_call: TRBJ2-1; v_call: TRBV19; clone_size: few; d_call: -; cdr3_nt: TGTGCCAGTGTCGCCCGGCGGGCAGGGGATTTCGATGAGCAGTTCTTC; cdr3_aa: CASVARRAGDFDEQFF
j_call: TRBJ2-2; v_call: TRBV11-3; clone_size: -; d_call: TRBD2; cdr3_nt: TGTGCCAGCAGCCAAGGACTAGCGGGAGGCGGAGTGGAGCTGTTTTTT; cdr3_aa: CASSQGLAGGGVELFF
j_call: TRBJ2-1; v_call: TRBV6-1; clone_size: many; d_call: -; cdr3_nt: TGTGCCAGCAGTGAGGTTGTCAGCAATGAGCAGTTCTTC; cdr3_aa: CASSEVVSNEQFF
j_call: TRBJ2-2; v_call: TRBV29-1; clone_size: many; d_call: -; cdr3_nt: TGCAGCGTTCGCGATTTGGCGGGGAGGCTAGGCACCGGGGAGCTGTTTTTT; cdr3_aa: CSVRDLAGRLGTGELFF
j_call: TRBJ2-3; v_call: TRBV7-2; clone_size: many; d_call: -; cdr3_nt: TGTGCCAGCAGCTTAGATCACGGATCAGATACGCAGTATTTT; cdr3_aa: CASSLDHGSDTQYF
j_call: TRBJ2-1; v_call: TRBV19; clone_size: -; d_call: -; cdr3_nt: TGTGCCAGTAGTATAGTTGGACAGAACATCATGGGGTTCTACAATGAGCAGTTCTTC; cdr3_aa: CASSIVGQNIMGFYNEQFF
j_call: TRBJ1-1; v_call: TRBV20-1; clone_size: many; d_call: TRBD1; cdr3_nt: TGCAGTGCTAGAGATATACGCAGGGGGAGAGAAGCTTTCTTT; cdr3_aa: CSARDIRRGREAFF
j_call: TRBJ1-6; v_call: TRBV12-3/TRBV12-4; clone_size: -; d_call: -; cdr3_nt: TGTGCCAGCAGCCTGAGTGGTCTTAATGCCGGACCCAATTCACCCCTCCACTTT; cdr3_aa: CASSLSGLNAGPNSPLHF
j_call: TRBJ2-5; v_call: TRBV2; clone_size: many; d_call: -; cdr3_nt: TGTGCCAACAAGGAGACTAGTGCAAAGACCCAGTACTTC; cdr3_aa: CANKETSAKTQYF
j_call: TRBJ2-7; v_call: TRBV7-9; clone_size: many; d_call: -; cdr3_nt: TGTGCCAGCAGTTACACGGGACGCCCCTACGAGCAGTACTTC; cdr3_aa: CASSYTGRPYEQYF
j_call: TRBJ2-2; v_call: TRBV3-1; clone_size: many; d_call: TRBD2; cdr3_nt: TGTGCCAGCAGCCAAGAGACGGCTAGCGGATCGAACACCGGGGAGCTGTTTTTT; cdr3_aa: CASSQETASGSNTGELFF
j_call: TRBJ2-3; v_call: TRBV7-3; clone_size: -; d_call: -; cdr3_nt: TGTGCCAGCAGCTTCGGGGGACCCCCCAGCACAGATACGCAGTATTTT; cdr3_aa: CASSFGGPPSTDTQYF
j_call: TRBJ1-5; v_call: TRBV2; clone_size: -; d_call: -; cdr3_nt: TGTGCCAGCAGTGAGATGCTCCAGCGGCTCAAGTATAGCAATCAGCCCCAGCATTTT; cdr3_aa: CASSEMLQRLKYSNQPQHF
j_call: TRBJ2-7; v_call: TRBV15; clone_size: -; d_call: -; cdr3_nt: TGTGCCACCAGCAGAGAGGGTCCCTACGAGCAGTACTTC; cdr3_aa: CATSREGPYEQYF
j_call: TRBJ2-1; v_call: TRBV7-8; clone_size: many; d_call: TRBD2; cdr3_nt: TGTGCCAGCAGCCTAACCTGGCGGGAGACCTACAATGAGCAGTTCTTC; cdr3_aa: CASSLTWRETYNEQFF
j_call: TRBJ2-3; v_call: TRBV27; clone_size: many; d_call: -; cdr3_nt: TGTGCCAGCAGTTCGGGGCTAACTAGGGATACGCAGTATTTT; cdr3_aa: CASSSGLTRDTQYF
j_call: TRBJ2-7; v_call: TRBV12-3/TRBV12-4; clone_size: -; d_call: -; cdr3_nt: TGTGCCAGCAGTGTGAGGGTGGGGCCGTCCTACGAGCAGTACTTC; cdr3_aa: CASSVRVGPSYEQYF
j_call: TRBJ1-2; v_call: TRBV12-3/TRBV12-4; clone_size: many; d_call: -; cdr3_nt: TGTGCCAGCCAAGGGGCAGGACGGAGAGGGGGCTACACCTTC; cdr3_aa: CASQGAGRRGGYTF
j_call: TRBJ2-1; v_call: TRBV28; clone_size: -; d_call: -; cdr3_nt: TGTGCCAGCAGCCCCTCTGGGACCCTCGGCGAGCAGTTCTTC; cdr3_aa: CASSPSGTLGEQFF
j_call: TRBJ1-3; v_call: TRBV4-3; clone_size: -; d_call: -; cdr3_nt: TGCGCCAGCAGCCAAGAAGTCCCTTGGACGGCACGTGGAAACACCATATATTTT; cdr3_aa: CASSQEVPWTARGNTIYF
j_call: TRBJ2-3; v_call: TRBV20-1; clone_size: -; d_call: TRBD2; cdr3_nt: TGCAGTGCTAGAGGTGACTCTCCTCTCCCTAGCGGGGGTCCTAGCACAGATACGCAGTATTTT; cdr3_aa: CSARGDSPLPSGGPSTDTQYF
j_call: TRBJ2-3; v_call: TRBV20-1; clone_size: many; d_call: TRBD1; cdr3_nt: TGCTCAAGGAGGCAGGGGGCTATCGCAGATACGCAGTATTTT; cdr3_aa: CSRRQGAIADTQYF
j_call: TRBJ2-1; v_call: TRBV7-6; clone_size: many; d_call: -; cdr3_nt: TGTGCCAGCAGCTTAAGCGGGTCTACCTACAATGAGCAGTTCTTC; cdr3_aa: CASSLSGSTYNEQFF
j_call: TRBJ1-1; v_call: TRBV2; clone_size: many; d_call: -; cdr3_nt: TGTGCCAGCAGTGCGTGGGGTTACACTGAAGCTTTCTTT; cdr3_aa: CASSAWGYTEAFF
j_call: TRBJ2-5; v_call: TRBV27; clone_size: -; d_call: TRBD2; cdr3_nt: TGTGCCAGCAAGGCGGGACTAGCGGGAGCGTTGTGGGAGACCCAGTACTTC; cdr3_aa: CASKAGLAGALWETQYF
j_call: TRBJ2-1; v_call: TRBV3-1; clone_size: many; d_call: TRBD2; cdr3_nt: TGTGCCAGCAGCCAAGGAGGACTAGCGACCAGCGAGCAGTTCTTC; cdr3_aa: CASSQGGLATSEQFF
j_call: TRBJ2-7; v_call: TRBV5-1; clone_size: -; d_call: -; cdr3_nt: TGCGCCAGCAGCTTGGCCAGGACAGTCGACTACGAGCAGTACTTC; cdr3_aa: CASSLARTVDYEQYF
j_call: TRBJ2-7; v_call: TRBV5-5; clone_size: many; d_call: -; cdr3_nt: TGTGCCAGCAGCGCAGACGGAACCTACGAGCAGTACTTC; cdr3_aa: CASSADGTYEQYF
j_call: TRBJ2-1; v_call: TRBV6-2/TRBV6-3; clone_size: -; d_call: TRBD1; cdr3_nt: TGTGCCAGCAGAACGGGACAGGTCTTCTCCTACAATGAGCAGTTCTTC; cdr3_aa: CASRTGQVFSYNEQFF